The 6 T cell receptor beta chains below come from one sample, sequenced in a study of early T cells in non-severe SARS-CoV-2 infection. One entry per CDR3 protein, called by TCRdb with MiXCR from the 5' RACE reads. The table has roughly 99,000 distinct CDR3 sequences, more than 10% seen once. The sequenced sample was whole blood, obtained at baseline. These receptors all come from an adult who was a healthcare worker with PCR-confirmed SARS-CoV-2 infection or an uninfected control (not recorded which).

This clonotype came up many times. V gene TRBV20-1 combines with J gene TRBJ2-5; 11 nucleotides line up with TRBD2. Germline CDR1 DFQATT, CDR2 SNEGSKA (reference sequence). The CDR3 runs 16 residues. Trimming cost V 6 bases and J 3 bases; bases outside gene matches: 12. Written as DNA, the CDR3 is TGCAGTGCCTATAATCCGGGACTAGCGGAGAAAGAGACCCAGTACTTC. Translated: CSAYNPGLAEKETQYF.

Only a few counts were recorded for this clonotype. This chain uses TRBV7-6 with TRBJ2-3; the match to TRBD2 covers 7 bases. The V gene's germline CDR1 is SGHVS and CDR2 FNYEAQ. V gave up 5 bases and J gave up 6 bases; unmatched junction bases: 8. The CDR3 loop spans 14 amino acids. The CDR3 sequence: CASSQRTSWDTQYF. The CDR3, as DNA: TGTGCCAGCAGCCAGCGGACTAGTTGGGATACGCAGTATTTT.

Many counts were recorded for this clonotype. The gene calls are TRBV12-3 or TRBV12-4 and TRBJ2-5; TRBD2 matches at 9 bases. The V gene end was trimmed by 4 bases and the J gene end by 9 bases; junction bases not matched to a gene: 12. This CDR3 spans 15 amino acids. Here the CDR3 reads CASSSPGLAPGAQYF. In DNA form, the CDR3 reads TGTGCCAGCAGTTCCCCGGGACTAGCACCTGGGGCCCAGTACTTC.

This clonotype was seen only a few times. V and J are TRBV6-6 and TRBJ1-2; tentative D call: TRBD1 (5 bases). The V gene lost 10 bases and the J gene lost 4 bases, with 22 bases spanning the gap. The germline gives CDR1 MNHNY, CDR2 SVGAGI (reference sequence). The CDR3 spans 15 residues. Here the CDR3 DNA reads TGTGCCACTTCTTCTCCAGTCTTTGGGGCCTATGGCTACACCTTC. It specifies CATSSPVFGAYGYTF.

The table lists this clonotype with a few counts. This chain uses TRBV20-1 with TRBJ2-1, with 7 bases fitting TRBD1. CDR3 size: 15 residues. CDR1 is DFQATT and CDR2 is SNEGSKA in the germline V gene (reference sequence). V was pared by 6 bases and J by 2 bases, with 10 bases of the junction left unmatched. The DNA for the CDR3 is TGCAGTGCCGGCCGAGGGGGCAGAGCCTACAATGAGCAGTTCTTC. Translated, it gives CSAGRGGRAYNEQFF.

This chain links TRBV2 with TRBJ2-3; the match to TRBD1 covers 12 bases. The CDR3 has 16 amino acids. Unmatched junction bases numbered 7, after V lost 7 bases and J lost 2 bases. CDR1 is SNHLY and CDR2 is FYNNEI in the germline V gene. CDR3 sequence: CASTSGTGGNTDTQYF. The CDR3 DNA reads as TGTGCCAGCACCTCCGGGACAGGGGGCAACACAGATACGCAGTATTTT.